The TCR beta chain described here comes from a study of cytomegalovirus exposure and HLA in healthy donors. Study conclusions and caveats: Analyses of presence/absence relied on an assumption of roughly uniform sequencing depth across donors. Later genetic work tied a missense DCLRE1C variant to beta-chain V and J trimming. Earlier analysis looked at TCR beta V segments, and most were productive about 87% or about 30% of the time.

CDR1 is SGHTA and CDR2 is FQGNSA in the germline V gene. The CDR3 consists of 12 residues. Trimming cost V 5 bases and J 9 bases, with 13 bases left between them. In the PCR, 60 Vbeta and 13 Jbeta primers were used. This table comes from immunoSEQ multiplex PCR, and its TCRdb copy is limited to in-frame clones, with some not included. The table records more than 130,000 clones, around three quarters of them present only once. As for this clone: The antigen is not known.

The material sequenced was PBMCs. The clonotype originates from a man in his forties in good health and CMV-seropositive. V gene TRBV7-2 combines with J gene TRBJ1-2; TRBD1 might be the D (6 bases). DNA of the CDR3: TGTGCCAGCAGCCGGCTGGGACATAGCTACACCTTC. It specifies CASSRLGHSYTF.